This T cell receptor beta chain was profiled in a study of blood T cell repertoires in COVID-19. Study context: Material from acute and convalescent COVID-19 was sourced from the United States, Italy and Spain. In each case, the material was cDNA or gDNA derived from T cells, B-cell-depleted T cells, or PBMCs.

The authors' processing: Using reference gene primer amplification, nucleated cell counts were estimated. The data were produced by immunoSEQ multiplex PCR, yet TCRdb's version contains in-frame clones alone and is incomplete. V, J and clone size derive from that table, while D and trimming were established from the DNA sequence. The sample consists of 130,000 to 150,000 clones, about nine tenths of them appearing once. V lost 4 bases and J 2 bases, leaving 11 bases between the germline ends. This CDR3 has 13 residues. CDR1 and CDR2 (germline): SQVTM, ANQGSEA. Material: peripheral blood. The chain uses TRBV29-1 and TRBJ1-1; D unclear. The TCR sequence derives from a human donor in a cohort sampled during active COVID-19. Here the CDR3 DNA reads TGCAGCGTTGGAACGGCGGGTAACACTGAAGCTTTCTTT. Its protein is CSVGTAGNTEAFF.